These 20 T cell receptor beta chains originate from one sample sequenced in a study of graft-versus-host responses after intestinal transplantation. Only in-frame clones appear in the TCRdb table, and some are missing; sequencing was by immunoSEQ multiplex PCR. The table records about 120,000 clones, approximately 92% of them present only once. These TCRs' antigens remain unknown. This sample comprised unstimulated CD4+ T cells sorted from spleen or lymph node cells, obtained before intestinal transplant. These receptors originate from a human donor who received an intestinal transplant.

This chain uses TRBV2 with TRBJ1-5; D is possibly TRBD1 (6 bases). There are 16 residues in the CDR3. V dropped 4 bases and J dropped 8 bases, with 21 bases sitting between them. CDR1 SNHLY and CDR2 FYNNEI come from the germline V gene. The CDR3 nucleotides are TGTGCCAGCAGTGTGCAGGGGCCGCCGTCTTTAGAGCCCCAGCATTTT. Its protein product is CASSVQGPPSLEPQHF.

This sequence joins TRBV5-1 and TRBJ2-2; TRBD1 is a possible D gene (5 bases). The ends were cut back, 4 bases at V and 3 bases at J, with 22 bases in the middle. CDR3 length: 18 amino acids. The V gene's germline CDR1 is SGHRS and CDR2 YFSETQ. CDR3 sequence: CASSLNSGRKIYTGELFF. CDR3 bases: TGCGCCAGCAGCCTGAATTCAGGGCGTAAGATTTACACCGGGGAGCTGTTTTTT.

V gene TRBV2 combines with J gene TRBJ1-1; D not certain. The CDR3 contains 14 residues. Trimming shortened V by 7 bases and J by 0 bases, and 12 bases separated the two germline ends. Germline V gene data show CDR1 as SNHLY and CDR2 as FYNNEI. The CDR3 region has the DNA TGTGCCAGCAATATAAGGACGGTGAACACTGAAGCTTTCTTT. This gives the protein CASNIRTVNTEAFF.

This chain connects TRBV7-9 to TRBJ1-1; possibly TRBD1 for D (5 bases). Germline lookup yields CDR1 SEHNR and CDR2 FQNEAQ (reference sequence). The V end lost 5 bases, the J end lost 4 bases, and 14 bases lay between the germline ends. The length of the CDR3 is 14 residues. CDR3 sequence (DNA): TGTGCCAGCAGCCGATCCAGGGAAAGCACTGAAGCTTTCTTT. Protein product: CASSRSRESTEAFF.

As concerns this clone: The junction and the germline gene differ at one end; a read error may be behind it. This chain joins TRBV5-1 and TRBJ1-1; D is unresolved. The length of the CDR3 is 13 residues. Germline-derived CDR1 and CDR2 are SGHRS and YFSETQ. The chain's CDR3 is CASSLQGNAEAFF. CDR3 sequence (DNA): TGCGCCAGCAGCTTGCAAGGGAACGCTGAAGCTTTCTTT. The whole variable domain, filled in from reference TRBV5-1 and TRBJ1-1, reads KAGVTQTPRYLIKTRGQQVTLSCSPISGHRSVSWYQQTPGQGLQFLFEYFSETQRNKGNFPGRFSGRQFSNSRSEMNVSTLELGDSALYLCASSLQGNAEAFFGQGTRLTVV.

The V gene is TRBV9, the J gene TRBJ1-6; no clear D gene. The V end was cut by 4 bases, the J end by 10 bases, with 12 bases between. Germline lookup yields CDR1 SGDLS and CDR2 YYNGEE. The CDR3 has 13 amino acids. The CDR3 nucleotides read TGTGCCAGCAGCCCAGAGGTGCGATCACCCCTCCACTTT. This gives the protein CASSPEVRSPLHF.

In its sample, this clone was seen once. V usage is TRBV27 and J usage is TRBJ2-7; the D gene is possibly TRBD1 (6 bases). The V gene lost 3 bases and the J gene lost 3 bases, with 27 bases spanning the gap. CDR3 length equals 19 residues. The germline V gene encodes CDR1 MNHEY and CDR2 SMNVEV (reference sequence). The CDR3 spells CASSFSDRIRGGQNYEQYF. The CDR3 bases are TGTGCCAGCAGTTTCTCCGATCGAATCCGTGGGGGACAAAACTACGAGCAGTACTTC.

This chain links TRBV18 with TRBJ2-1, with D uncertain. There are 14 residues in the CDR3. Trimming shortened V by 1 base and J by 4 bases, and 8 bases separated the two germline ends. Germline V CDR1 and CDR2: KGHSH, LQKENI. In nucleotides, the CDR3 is TGTGCCAGCTCACCACTTGCCCGTTACAATGAGCAGTTCTTC. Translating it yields CASSPLARYNEQFF.

Here the CDR3 reads CASSEQNYGYTF. CDR3 nucleotide sequence: TGTGCCAGCAGTGAACAGAACTATGGCTACACCTTC. The chain carries TRBV2 and TRBJ1-2; D not resolved. CDR1 SNHLY and CDR2 FYNNEI come from the germline V gene. The CDR3 has 12 residues. Trimming took 2 bases from V and 2 from J, leaving 3 bases between them.

The CDR3 DNA reads as TGTGCCAGTAGTAGCGCGTCGGGGCCCCAGCATTTT. Translated: CASSSASGPQHF. This chain joins TRBV19 and TRBJ1-5, with D hard to call. CDR3 length: 12 residues. Trimming removed 4 bases from V and 9 bases from J, with 10 bases in between. Per germline, CDR1 LNHDA and CDR2 SQIVND (reference sequence).

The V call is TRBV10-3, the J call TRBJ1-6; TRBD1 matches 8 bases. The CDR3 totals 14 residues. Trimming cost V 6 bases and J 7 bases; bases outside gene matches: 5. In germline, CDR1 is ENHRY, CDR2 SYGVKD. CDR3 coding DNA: TGTGCCATCAGCCGACAGGGGCCGAATTCACCCCTCCACTTT. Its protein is CAISRQGPNSPLHF.

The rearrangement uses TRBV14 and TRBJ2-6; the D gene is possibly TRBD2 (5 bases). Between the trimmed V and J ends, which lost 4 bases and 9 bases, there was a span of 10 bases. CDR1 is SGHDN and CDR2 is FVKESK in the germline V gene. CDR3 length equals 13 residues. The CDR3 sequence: CASSPWTGNVLTF. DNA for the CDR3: TGTGCCAGCAGCCCATGGACTGGCAACGTCCTGACTTTC.

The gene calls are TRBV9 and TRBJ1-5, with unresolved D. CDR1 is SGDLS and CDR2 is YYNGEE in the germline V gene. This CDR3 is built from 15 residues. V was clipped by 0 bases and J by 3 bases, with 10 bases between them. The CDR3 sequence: CASSVGGGFNQPQHF. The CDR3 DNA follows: TGTGCCAGCAGCGTAGGAGGAGGATTCAATCAGCCCCAGCATTTT.

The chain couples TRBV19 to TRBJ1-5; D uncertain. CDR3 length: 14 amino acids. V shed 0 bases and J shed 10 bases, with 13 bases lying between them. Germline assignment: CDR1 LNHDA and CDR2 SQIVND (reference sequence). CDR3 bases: TGTGCCAGTAGTATAGAAACGGGGTTTAATCCCCAGCATTTT. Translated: CASSIETGFNPQHF.

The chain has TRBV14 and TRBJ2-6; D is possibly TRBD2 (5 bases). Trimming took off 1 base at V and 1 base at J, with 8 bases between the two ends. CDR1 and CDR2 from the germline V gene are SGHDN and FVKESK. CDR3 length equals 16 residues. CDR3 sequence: CASSQVGGSGANVLTF. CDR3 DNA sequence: TGTGCCAGCAGCCAAGTAGGAGGATCTGGGGCCAACGTCCTGACTTTC. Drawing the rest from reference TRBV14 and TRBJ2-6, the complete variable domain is EAGVTQFPSHSVIEKGQTVTLRCDPISGHDNLYWYRRVMGKEIKFLLHFVKESKQDESGMPNNRFLAERTGGTYSTLKVQPAELEDSGVYFCASSQVGGSGANVLTFGAGSRLTVL.

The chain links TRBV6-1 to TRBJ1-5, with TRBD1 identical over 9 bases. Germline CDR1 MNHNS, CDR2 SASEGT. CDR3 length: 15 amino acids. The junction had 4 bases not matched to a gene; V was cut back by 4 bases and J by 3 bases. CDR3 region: CASSAWDRDNQPQHF. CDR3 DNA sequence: TGTGCCAGCAGTGCTTGGGACAGGGACAATCAGCCCCAGCATTTT.

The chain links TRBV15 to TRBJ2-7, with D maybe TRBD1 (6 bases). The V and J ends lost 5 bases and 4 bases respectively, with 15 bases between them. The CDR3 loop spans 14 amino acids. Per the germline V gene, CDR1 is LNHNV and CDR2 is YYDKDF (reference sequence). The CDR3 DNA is TGTGCCACCAGCCCTACAGGGACCAGGTACGAGCAGTACTTC. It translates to CATSPTGTRYEQYF.

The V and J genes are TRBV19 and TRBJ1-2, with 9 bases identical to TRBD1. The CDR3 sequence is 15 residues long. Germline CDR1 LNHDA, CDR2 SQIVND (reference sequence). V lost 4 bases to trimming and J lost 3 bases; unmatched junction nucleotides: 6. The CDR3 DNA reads TGTGCCAGTAGTACAGGGACAGGGTGGGACTATGGCTACACCTTC. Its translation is CASSTGTGWDYGYTF.

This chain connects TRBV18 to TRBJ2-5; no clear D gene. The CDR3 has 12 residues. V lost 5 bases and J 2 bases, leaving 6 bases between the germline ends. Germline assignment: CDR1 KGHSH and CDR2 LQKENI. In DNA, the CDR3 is TGTGCCAGCTCAACCTTTCAAGAGACCCAGTACTTC. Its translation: CASSTFQETQYF.

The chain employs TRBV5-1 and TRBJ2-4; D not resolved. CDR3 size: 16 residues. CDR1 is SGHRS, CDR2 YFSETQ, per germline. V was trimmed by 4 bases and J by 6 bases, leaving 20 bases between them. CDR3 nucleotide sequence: TGCGCCAGCAGCCCCGACCTGTCCGGTCCAGCAAACATTCAGTACTTC. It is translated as CASSPDLSGPANIQYF.